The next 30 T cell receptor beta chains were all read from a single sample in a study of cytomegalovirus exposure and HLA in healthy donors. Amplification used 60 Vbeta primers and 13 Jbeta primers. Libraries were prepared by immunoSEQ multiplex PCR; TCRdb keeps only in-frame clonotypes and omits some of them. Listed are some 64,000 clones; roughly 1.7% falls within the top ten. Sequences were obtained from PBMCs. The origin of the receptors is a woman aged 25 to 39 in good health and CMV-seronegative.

The CDR3 spells CASSLTGGYRDTIYF. CDR3 bases: TGTGCCAGCAGCTTGACAGGGGGCTATCGGGACACCATATATTTT. The chain joins TRBV6-5 to TRBJ1-3, with 10 positions matching TRBD1. The V gene's germline CDR1 is MNHEY and CDR2 SVGAGI. The V and J ends lost 6 bases and 8 bases, in that order; junction bases with no gene match: 10. The CDR3 is 15 amino acids.

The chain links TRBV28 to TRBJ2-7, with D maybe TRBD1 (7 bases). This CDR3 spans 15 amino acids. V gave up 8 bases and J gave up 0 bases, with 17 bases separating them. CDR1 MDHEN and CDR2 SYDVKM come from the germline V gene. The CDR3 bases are TGTGCCAGCGAACCCCAGGGGGGTTCCTCCTACGAGCAGTACTTC. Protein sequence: CASEPQGGSSYEQYF.

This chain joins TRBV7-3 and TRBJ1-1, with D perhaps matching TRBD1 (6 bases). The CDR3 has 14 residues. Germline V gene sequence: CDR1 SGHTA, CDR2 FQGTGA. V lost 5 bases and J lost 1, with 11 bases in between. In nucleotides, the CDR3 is TGTGCCAGCAGCACCGGGACAACGAACACTGAAGCTTTCTTT. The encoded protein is CASSTGTTNTEAFF. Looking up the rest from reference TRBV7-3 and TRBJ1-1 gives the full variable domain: GAGVSQTPSNKVTEKGKYVELRCDPISGHTALYWYRQSLGQGPEFLIYFQGTGAADDSGLPNDRFFAVRPEGSVSTLKIQRTERGDSAVYLCASSTGTTNTEAFFGQGTRLTVV.

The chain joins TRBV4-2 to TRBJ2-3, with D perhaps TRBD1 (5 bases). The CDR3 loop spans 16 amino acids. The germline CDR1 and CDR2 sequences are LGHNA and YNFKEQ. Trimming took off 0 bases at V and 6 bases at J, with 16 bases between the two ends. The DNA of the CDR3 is TGTGCCAGCAGCCAAGAATCAGGCAGGGTTCGGGATACGCAGTATTTT. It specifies CASSQESGRVRDTQYF.

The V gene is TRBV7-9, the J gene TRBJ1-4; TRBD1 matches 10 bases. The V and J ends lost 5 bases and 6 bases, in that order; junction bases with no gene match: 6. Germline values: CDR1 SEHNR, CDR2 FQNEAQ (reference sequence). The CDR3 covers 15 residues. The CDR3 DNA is TGTGCCAGCAGCCCGAGGACAGGGGGGGATGAAAAACTGTTTTTT. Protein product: CASSPRTGGDEKLFF.

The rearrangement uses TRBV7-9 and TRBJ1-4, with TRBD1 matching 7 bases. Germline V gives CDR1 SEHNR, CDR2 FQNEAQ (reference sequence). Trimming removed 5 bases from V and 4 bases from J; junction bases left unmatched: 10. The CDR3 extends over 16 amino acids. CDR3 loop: CASSQGDRQINEKLFF. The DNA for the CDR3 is TGTGCCAGCAGCCAGGGGGACCGACAGATTAATGAAAAACTGTTTTTT.

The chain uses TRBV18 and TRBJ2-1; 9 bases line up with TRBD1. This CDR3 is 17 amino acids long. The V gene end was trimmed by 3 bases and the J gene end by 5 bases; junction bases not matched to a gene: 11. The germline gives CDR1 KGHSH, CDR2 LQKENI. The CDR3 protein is CASSPTSGTGFDNEQFF. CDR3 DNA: TGTGCCAGCTCACCTACGTCCGGGACAGGGTTCGACAATGAGCAGTTCTTC.

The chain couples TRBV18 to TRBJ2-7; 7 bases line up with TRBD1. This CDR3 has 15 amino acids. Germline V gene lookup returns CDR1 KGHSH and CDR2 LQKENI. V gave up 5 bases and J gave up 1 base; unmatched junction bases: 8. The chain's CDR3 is CASSSAGTASYEQYF. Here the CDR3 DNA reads TGTGCCAGCTCATCGGCCGGGACAGCGTCCTACGAGCAGTACTTC.

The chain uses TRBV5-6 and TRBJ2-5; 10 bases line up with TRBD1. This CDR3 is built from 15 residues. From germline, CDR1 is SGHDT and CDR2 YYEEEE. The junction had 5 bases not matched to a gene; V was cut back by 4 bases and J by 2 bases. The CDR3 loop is CASSPRTGGQETQYF. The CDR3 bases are TGTGCCAGCAGCCCCCGGACAGGGGGACAAGAGACCCAGTACTTC.

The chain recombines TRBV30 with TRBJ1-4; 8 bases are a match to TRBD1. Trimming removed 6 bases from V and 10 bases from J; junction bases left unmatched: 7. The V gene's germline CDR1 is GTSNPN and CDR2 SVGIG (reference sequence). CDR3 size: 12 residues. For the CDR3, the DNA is TGTGCCTGCCGGACAGGGTATGCAAAACTGTTTTTT. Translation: CACRTGYAKLFF.

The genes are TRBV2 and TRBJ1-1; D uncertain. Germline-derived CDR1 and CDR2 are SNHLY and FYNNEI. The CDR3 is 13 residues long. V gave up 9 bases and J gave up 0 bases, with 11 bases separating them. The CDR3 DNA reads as TGTGCCAGGAGCGGTACTCTGAACACTGAAGCTTTCTTT. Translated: CARSGTLNTEAFF.

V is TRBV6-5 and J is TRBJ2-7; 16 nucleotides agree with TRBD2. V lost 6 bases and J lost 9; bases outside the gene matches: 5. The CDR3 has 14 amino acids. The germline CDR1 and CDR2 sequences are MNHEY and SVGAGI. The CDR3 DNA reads TGTGCCAGCAGGTCGGGACTAGCGGGAGGGCCGCAGTACTTC. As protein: CASRSGLAGGPQYF.

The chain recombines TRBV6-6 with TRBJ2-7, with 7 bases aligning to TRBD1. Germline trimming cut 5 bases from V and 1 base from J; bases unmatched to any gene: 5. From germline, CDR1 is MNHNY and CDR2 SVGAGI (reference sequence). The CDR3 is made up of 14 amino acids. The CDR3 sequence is CASSDRERSYEQYF. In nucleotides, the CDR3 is TGTGCCAGCAGTGACAGGGAGAGGTCCTACGAGCAGTACTTC.

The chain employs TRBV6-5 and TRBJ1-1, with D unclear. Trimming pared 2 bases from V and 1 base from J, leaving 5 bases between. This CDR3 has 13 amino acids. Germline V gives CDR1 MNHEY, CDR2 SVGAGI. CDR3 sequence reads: CASSYAGNTEAFF. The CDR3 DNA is TGTGCCAGCAGTTACGCGGGGAACACTGAAGCTTTCTTT.

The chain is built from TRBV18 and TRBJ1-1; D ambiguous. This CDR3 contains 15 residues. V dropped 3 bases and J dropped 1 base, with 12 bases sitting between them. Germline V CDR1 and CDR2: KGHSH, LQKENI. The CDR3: CASSPTLMANTEAFF. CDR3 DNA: TGTGCCAGCTCACCTACCCTCATGGCGAACACTGAAGCTTTCTTT.

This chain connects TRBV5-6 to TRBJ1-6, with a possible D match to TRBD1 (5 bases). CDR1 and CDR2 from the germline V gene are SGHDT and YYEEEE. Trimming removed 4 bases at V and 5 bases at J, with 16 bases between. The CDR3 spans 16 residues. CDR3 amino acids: CASSPLGGANNSPLHF. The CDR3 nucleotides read TGTGCCAGCAGCCCCCTAGGAGGGGCCAATAATTCACCCCTCCACTTT.

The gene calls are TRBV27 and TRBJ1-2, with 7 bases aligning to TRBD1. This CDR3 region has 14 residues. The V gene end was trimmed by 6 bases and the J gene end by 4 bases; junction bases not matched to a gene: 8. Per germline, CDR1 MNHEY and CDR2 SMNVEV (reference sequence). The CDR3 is CASRSGGLGYGYTF. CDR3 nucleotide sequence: TGTGCCAGCAGATCAGGGGGTCTTGGCTATGGCTACACCTTC.

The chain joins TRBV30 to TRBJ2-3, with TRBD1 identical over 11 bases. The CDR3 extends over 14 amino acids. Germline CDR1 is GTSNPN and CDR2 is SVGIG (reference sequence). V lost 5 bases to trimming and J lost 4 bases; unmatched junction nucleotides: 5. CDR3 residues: CAWSPGQGADTQYF. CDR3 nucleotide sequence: TGTGCCTGGTCTCCGGGACAGGGGGCAGATACGCAGTATTTT.

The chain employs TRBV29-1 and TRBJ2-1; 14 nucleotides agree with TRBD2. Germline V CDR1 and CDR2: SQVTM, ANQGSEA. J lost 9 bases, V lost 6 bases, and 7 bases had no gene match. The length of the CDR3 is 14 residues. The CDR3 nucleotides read TGCAGCGTGAGACTAGCGGGGGGGCCGGGTGAGCAGTTCTTC. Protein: CSVRLAGGPGEQFF.

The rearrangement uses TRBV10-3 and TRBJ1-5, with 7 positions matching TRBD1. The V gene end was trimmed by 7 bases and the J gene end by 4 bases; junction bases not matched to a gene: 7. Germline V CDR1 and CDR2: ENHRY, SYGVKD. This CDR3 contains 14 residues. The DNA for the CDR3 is TGTGCCATCACTAATGACAGGGCGAATCAGCCCCAGCATTTT. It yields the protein CAITNDRANQPQHF.

Here the CDR3 DNA reads TGTGCCTGGAGTGTCCCCACGGTGAACACTGAAGCTTTCTTT. It yields the protein CAWSVPTVNTEAFF. V is TRBV30 and J is TRBJ1-1, with D unresolved. Trimming took off 0 bases at V and 0 bases at J, with 8 bases between the two ends. Germline V gene data show CDR1 as GTSNPN and CDR2 as SVGIG (reference sequence). This CDR3 has 14 residues.

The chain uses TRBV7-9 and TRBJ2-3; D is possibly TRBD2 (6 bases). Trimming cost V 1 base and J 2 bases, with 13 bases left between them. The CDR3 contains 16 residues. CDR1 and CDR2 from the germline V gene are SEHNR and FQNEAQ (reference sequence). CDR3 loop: CASSLGPGGVTDTQYF. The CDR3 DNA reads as TGTGCCAGCAGCTTAGGGCCAGGAGGGGTCACAGATACGCAGTATTTT. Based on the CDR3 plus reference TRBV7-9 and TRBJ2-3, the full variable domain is DTGVSQNPRHKITKRGQNVTFRCDPISEHNRLYWYRQTLGQGPEFLTYFQNEAQLEKSRLLSDRFSAERPKGSFSTLEIQRTEQGDSAMYLCASSLGPGGVTDTQYFGPGTRLTVL.

CDR3 in amino acids: CASSSGGSNYGYTF. Here the CDR3 DNA reads TGCGCCAGCAGCTCAGGGGGCTCGAACTATGGCTACACCTTC. The chain joins TRBV4-1 to TRBJ1-2; TRBD1 aligns across 8 bases. The length of the CDR3 is 14 residues. V gave up 5 bases and J gave up 2 bases; unmatched junction bases: 4. Germline loops: CDR1 MGHRA, CDR2 YSYEKL.

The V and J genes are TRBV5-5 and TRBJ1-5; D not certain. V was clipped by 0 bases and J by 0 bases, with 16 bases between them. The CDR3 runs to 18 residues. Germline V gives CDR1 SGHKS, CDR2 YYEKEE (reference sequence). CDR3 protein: CASSLGWERAHSNQPQHF. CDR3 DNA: TGTGCCAGCAGCTTGGGCTGGGAGCGGGCACATAGCAATCAGCCCCAGCATTTT.

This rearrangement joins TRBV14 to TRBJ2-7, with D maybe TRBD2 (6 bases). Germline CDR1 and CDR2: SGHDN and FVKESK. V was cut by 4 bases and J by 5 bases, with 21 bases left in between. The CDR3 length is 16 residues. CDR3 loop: CASSPGPSAGSNEQYF. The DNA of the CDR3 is TGTGCCAGCAGCCCGGGGCCTAGCGCCGGATCCAACGAGCAGTACTTC.

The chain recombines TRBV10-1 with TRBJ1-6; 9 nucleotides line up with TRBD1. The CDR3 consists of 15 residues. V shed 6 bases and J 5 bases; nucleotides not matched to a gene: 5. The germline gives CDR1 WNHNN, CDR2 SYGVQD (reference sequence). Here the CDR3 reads CASRGQGKDNSPLHF. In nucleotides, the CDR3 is TGCGCCAGCAGGGGACAGGGAAAGGATAATTCACCCCTCCACTTT.

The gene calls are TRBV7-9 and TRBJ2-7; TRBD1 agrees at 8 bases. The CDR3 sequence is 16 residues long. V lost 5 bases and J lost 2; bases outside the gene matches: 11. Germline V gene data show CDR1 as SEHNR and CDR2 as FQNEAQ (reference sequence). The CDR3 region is CASSPRTGLVAYEQYF. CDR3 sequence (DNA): TGTGCCAGCAGCCCACGGACAGGGTTGGTCGCCTACGAGCAGTACTTC.

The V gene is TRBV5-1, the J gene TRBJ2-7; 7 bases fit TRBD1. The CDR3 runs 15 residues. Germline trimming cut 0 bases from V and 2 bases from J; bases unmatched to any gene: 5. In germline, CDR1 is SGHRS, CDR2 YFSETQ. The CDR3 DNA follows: TGCGCCAGCAGCTTGGGCGACAGGGACGCCTACGAGCAGTACTTC. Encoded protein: CASSLGDRDAYEQYF.

CDR3 DNA sequence: TGTGCCAGCAGTGATCCGACGGGGGGTAGGACACCCCTCCACTTT. Its translation: CASSDPTGGRTPLHF. The rearrangement joins TRBV25-1 to TRBJ1-6, with a tentative D call TRBD1 (5 bases). Germline V gives CDR1 MGHDK, CDR2 SYGVNS. The CDR3 extends over 15 amino acids. V was cut by 3 bases and J by 11 bases, with 17 bases left in between.

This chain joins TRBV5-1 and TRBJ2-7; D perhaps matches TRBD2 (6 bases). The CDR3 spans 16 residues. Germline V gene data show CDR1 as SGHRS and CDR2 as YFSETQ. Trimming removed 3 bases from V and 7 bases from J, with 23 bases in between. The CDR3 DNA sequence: TGCGCCAGCAGCTGGACCGGGACGGCGCCGGCGGGGGAGCAGTACTTC. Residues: CASSWTGTAPAGEQYF.